The clone carrying this T cell receptor beta chain was seen only a few times. Its matching antigen is unknown. The data derive from a study of T-cell memory formation after mild COVID-19. On the study more broadly: TCR clusters largely stayed donor specific.

Constant-segment primers and 5'RACE yielded cDNA libraries for TCR alpha and TCR beta, each carrying sample barcodes and UMIs. TCRdb reprocessed the 5' RACE reads via MiXCR and lists one record per CDR3 protein. The sample has over 150,000 distinct CDR3 sequences, approximately 17% seen once; the top ten hold under 4.5%. Study-level points and caveats: Confirmation was lacking for SARS-CoV-2 specificity of second-wave clones that peaked on day 37. Prior to infection, memory already included some responding clones, suggesting cross-reactive memory joined.

Germline V lookup: CDR1 MGHRA, CDR2 YSYEKL. With V trimmed by 4 bases and J by 5 bases, 8 bases remained unmatched. The CDR3 has 15 amino acids. The clonotype comes from a man aged 18 to 29 who had mild COVID-19 (a few samples of this study predate the infection). Cell type and time point are not known. The source material was PBMCs or a T cell subset sorted from them (not recorded which). The gene calls are TRBV4-1 and TRBJ1-5; 7 positions agree with TRBD1. The CDR3 loop reads CASSLGTEEHQPQHF. The CDR3 region has the DNA TGCGCCAGCAGCCTCGGGACAGAGGAACATCAGCCCCAGCATTTT.